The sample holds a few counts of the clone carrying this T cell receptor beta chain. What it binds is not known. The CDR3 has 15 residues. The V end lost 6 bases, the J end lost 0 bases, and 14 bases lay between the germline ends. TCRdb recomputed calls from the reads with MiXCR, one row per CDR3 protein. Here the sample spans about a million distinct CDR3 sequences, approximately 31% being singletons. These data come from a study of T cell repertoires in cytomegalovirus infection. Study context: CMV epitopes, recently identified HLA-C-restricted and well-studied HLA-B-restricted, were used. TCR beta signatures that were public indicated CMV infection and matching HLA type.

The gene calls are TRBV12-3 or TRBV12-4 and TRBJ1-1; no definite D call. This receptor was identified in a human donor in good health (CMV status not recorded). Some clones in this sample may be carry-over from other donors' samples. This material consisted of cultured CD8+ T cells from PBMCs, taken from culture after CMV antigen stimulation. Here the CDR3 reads CASSPLPTLNTEAFF. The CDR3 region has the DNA TGTGCCAGCAGCCCCCTACCTACTTTGAACACTGAAGCTTTCTTT.